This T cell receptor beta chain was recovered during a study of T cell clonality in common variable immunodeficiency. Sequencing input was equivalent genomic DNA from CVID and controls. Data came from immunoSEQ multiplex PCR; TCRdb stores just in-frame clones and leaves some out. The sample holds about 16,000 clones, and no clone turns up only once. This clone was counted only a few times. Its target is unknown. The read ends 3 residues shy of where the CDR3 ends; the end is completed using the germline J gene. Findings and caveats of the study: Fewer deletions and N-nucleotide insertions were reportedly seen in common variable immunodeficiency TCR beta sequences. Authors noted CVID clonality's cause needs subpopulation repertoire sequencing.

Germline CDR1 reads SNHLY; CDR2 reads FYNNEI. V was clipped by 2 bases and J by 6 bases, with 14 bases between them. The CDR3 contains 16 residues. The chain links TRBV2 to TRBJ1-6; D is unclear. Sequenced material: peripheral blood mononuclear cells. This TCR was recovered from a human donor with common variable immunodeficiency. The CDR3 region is CASSENPAGLNSPLHF. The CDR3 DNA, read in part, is TGTGCCAGCAGTGAAAATCCGGCAGGCCTTAATTCACCC.